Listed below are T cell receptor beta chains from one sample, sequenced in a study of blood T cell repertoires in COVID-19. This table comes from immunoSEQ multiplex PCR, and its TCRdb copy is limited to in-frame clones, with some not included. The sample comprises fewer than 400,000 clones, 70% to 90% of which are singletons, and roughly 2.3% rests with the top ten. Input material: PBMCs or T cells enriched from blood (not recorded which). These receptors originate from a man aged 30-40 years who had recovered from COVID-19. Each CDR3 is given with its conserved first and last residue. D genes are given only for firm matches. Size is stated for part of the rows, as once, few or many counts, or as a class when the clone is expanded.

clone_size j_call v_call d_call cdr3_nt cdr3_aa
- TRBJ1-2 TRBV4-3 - TGCGCCAGCAGCCTTTCGGCAGGGGACTATGGCTACACCTTC CASSLSAGDYGYTF
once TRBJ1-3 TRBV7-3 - TGTGCCAGCAGCCCCCGACACAACTCTGGAAACACCATATATTTT CASSPRHNSGNTIYF
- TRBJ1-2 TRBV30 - TGTGCCTGGAGTGTAGAGGGTGGCTACACCTTC CAWSVEGGYTF
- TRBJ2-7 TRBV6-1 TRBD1 TGTGCCAGCAGTGACGGCCCGAGACAGGGCTACGAGCAGTACTTC CASSDGPRQGYEQYF
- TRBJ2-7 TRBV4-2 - TGTGCCAGCAGCCAAGAGGAGGGCGGGGTCTACGAGCAGTACTTC CASSQEEGGVYEQYF
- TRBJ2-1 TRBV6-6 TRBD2 TGTGCCAGCAGCGATACAGCCGGGACTAGCGGGGGGAGGTCCTACAATGAGCAGTTCTTC CASSDTAGTSGGRSYNEQFF
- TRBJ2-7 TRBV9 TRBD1 TGTGCCAGCAGCGGAGGGACAGGGTATGGGTACGAGCAGTACTTC CASSGGTGYGYEQYF
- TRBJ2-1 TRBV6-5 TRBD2 TGTGCCAGCAGCGGCGGGACTAGCGGCTTCAATGAGCAGTTCTTC CASSGGTSGFNEQFF
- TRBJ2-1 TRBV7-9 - TGTGCCAGCAGCTACACGAGAGGACTCCGGGATGAGCAGTTCTTC CASSYTRGLRDEQFF
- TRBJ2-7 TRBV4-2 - TGTGCCAGCAGCCAAGATTACGGGCAGGGCTCCTACGAGCAGTACTTC CASSQDYGQGSYEQYF
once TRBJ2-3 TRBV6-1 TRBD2 TGTGCCAGCAGTGCCTTGGGGGCTAGCGGGGCCCTTGGCACAGATACGCAGTATTTT CASSALGASGALGTDTQYF
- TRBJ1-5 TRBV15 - TGTGCCACCAGCAGAGTCGATACAGGTAGCAATCAGCCCCAGCATTTT CATSRVDTGSNQPQHF
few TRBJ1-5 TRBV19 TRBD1 TGTGCCAGTAGTAGGGACAGCTCCAATCAGCCCCAGCATTTT CASSRDSSNQPQHF
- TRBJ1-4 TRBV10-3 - TGTGCCATCAGCGCGGCGGTGAAAAATGAAAAACTGTTTTTT CAISAAVKNEKLFF
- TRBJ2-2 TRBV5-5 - TGTGCCAGCAGCCTCTACACCGGGGAGCTGTTTTTT CASSLYTGELFF
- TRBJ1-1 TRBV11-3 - TGTGCCAGCAGCCCCTCGGGGGGGGAAGCTTTCTTT CASSPSGGEAFF
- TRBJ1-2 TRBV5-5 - TGTGCCAGCAGCTATCTATCAGGCGACTATGGCTACACCTTC CASSYLSGDYGYTF
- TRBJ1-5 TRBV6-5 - TGTGCCAGCAGTTTCAGGGGCAATCAGCCCCAGCATTTT CASSFRGNQPQHF
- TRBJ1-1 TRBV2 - TGTGCCACCCAGCGGAACTCTGAAGCTTTCTTT CATQRNSEAFF
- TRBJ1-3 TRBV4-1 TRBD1 TGCGCCAGCAGCCAGGCCGGGACAGGGAAATTTACTGGAAACACCATATATTTT CASSQAGTGKFTGNTIYF
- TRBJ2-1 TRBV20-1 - TGCAGTGCGAGTTACTGGCCTCGGGTTAATAGGGGCAATGAGCAGTTCTTC CSASYWPRVNRGNEQFF
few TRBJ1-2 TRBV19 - TGTGCCAGTAGTGACAGTTACTATGGCTACACCTTC CASSDSYYGYTF
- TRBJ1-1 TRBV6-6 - TGTGCCAGCAGTTCTGTGGGGCAGAACACTGAAGCTTTCTTT CASSSVGQNTEAFF
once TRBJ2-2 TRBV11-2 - TGTGCCAGCAGCTTAGTACGTCAGTCAGGGTTGGGGCTGTTTTTT CASSLVRQSGLGLFF
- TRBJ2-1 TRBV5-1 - TGCGCCAGCAGCTTATACGGGTATGAGCAGTTCTTC CASSLYGYEQFF
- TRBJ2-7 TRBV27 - TGTGCCAGCAGTCCTAACCTCTACGAGCAGTACTTC CASSPNLYEQYF
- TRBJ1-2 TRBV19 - TGTGCCAGTAGCTCTGATCCCCGGGGGACTCGAGGCTATGGCTACACCTTC CASSSDPRGTRGYGYTF
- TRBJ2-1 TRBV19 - TGTGCCAGTAAACACAGGGATTACGACAATGAGCAGTTCTTC CASKHRDYDNEQFF
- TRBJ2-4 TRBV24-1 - TGTGCCACCAGTGATTTGCCAGGGGCCTCGTTAGCCAAAAACATTCAGTACTTC CATSDLPGASLAKNIQYF
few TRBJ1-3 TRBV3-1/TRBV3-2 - TGTGCCAGCAGCCGGACGGGAGCCTGGGGTTCGGGTGGAAACACCATATATTTT CASSRTGAWGSGGNTIYF
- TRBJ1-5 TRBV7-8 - TGTGCCAGCAGCGACAGCGATCAGCCCCAGCATTTT CASSDSDQPQHF
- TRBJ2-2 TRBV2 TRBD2 TGTGCCAGCAGGTCCGCCGCGGGGGGGAACACCGGGGAGCTGTTTTTT CASRSAAGGNTGELFF
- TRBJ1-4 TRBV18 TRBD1 TGTGCCAGCTCACCTCCCGGGACAGGAAATGAAAAACTGTTTTTT CASSPPGTGNEKLFF
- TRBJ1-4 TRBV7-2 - TGTGCCAGCAGCCTAGTCTCCGCAACTAATGAAAAACTGTTTTTT CASSLVSATNEKLFF